These T cell receptor beta chains were read from a single sample in a study of shared clonotypes between healthy human individuals. Sequencing was performed with immunoSEQ multiplex PCR; in TCRdb, only in-frame clones are kept and a portion is missing. Seen here are approximately 1,500,000 clones, 98% observed once, and the top ten hold roughly 0.4%. Sequencing was done on a sample of naive CD4+ T cells sorted from blood. The receptors were gathered from a man aged 25-40 years in good health. Each CDR3 is given without its conserved first and last residue. Each record gives: V gene, CDR3 protein.

TRBV18,ASSPLASGRAGADTQY
TRBV27,ASSSSRGYTIY
TRBV7-9,ASSGLETQY
TRBV6-5,ASSPDPGRGNTIY
TRBV14,ASSQLAGGPGEQY
TRBV19,ASSNRLDSNQPQH
TRBV5-1,ASSSTLAGAYNEQF
TRBV28,ASRQGTGNNEKLF
TRBV18,ASSPWVLAGDGEQF
TRBV7-8,ASSFRPTTSFSYEQY
TRBV11-3,ASSSDTTNEKLF
TRBV19,ASTGTGVFAGELF
TRBV5-4,ASSSRTSGRIYEQF
TRBV28,ASMEGGSNQPQH
TRBV30,ARTAGLNTEAF
TRBV5-1,ASSLVEGNEQY
TRBV27,ASSRTGMNTEAF
TRBV19,ASSQPGLQSNEQY
TRBV5-1,ASSHLTGYEQY
TRBV27,ASSPSGITPRSYNEQF
TRBV15,ATSREVGSSYEQY
TRBV18,ASSPRDFYGYT
TRBV15,ATSPGGGSATGELF
TRBV19,ASRETPTYGYT
TRBV10-1,ASSERSNQPQH
TRBV15,ATSRELTGVNEQF
TRBV28,ASRTSGPVNEQF
TRBV6-5,ASSPQGVGGYT
TRBV7-8,ASSQGHRGYEQY
TRBV28,ASSLSGFRAGKFYNEQF
TRBV10-1,AGLRPTSGLHSGANVLT
TRBV6-5,ASSYGVVSEQF
TRBV18,ASSPLTSEQY
TRBV4-1,ASSPFGLAETGELF
TRBV5-1,ASSAVLAGGRNEQF
TRBV5-1,ASSSRGATNEKLF
TRBV5-5,ASSLGRYEQY
TRBV6-1,ASSESGGGPTGANVLT
TRBV10-1,ASSVSQNTEAF
TRBV4-1,ASGDQSGRFYNEQF
TRBV18,ASSPPSRSTDTQY
TRBV18,ASSPSQGTPYLPY
TRBV28,ASSLYSRLAGRSYEQY
TRBV21-1,ASRCALHVLDEQY
TRBV2,ASGAGISYNEQF
TRBV7-6,ASSLDRLSHGELF
TRBV7-9,ASSRYGVASYNEQF
TRBV5-4,ASSPSPDRIREKLF
TRBV18,ASSWELNDNEQF